A single sample gave rise to the 15 T cell receptor beta chains below, sequenced in a study of response to subunit inactivated influenza vaccine. TCRdb reprocessed the RT-PCR reads via MiXCR and lists one record per CDR3 protein. The sample lists approximately 230,000 distinct CDR3 sequences; approximately 12% were seen once. Specimen: non-naive T cells sorted from PBMCs, collected less than 15 days before vaccination. Receptors originate from a man aged 50-59 years who received an inactivated influenza vaccine.

The rearrangement links TRBV6-1 to TRBJ2-7; TRBD2 matches 9 bases. V shed 6 bases, J shed 4 bases, and the junction held 7 bases outside the gene matches. Germline lookup yields CDR1 MNHNS and CDR2 SASEGT. The CDR3 covers 14 residues. The DNA of the CDR3 is TGTGCCAGCAGGCAAGCGGGAGGCGTTTACGAGCAGTACTTC. Encoded protein: CASRQAGGVYEQYF.

The chain couples TRBV23-1 to TRBJ2-7; unclear D gene. TRBV23-1 is an ORF, and what it does is uncertain. The CDR3 length is 15 residues. With 3 bases removed from V and 4 bases from J, the gap between germline ends came to 16 bases. CDR3 bases: TGCGCCAGCAGTCATCTCCCTACGGACGCGTACGAGCAGTACTTC. Residues: CASSHLPTDAYEQYF.

This clonotype was counted only a few times. The V gene is TRBV27, the J gene TRBJ2-6; D is uncertain. Germline V gene sequence: CDR1 MNHEY, CDR2 SMNVEV (reference sequence). The V and J ends lost 9 bases and 2 bases respectively, with 8 bases between them. The CDR3 runs 13 residues. CDR3 region: CASRLAGANVLTF. CDR3 in DNA: TGTGCCAGTAGACTGGCTGGGGCCAACGTCCTGACTTTC.

This clonotype was seen a few times. This sequence joins TRBV10-3 and TRBJ1-6; no definite D call. Germline V gives CDR1 ENHRY, CDR2 SYGVKD. The CDR3 is made up of 14 amino acids. The V end lost 2 bases, the J end lost 4 bases, and 6 bases lay between the germline ends. CDR3 loop: CAISEAAYNSPLHF. CDR3 coding DNA: TGTGCCATCAGTGAGGCAGCTTATAATTCACCCCTCCACTTT.

A few counts support this clonotype. The chain carries TRBV10-2 and TRBJ1-4, with D perhaps matching TRBD1 (5 bases). Germline V lookup: CDR1 WSHSY, CDR2 SAAADI. Trimming left V 6 bases short and J 8 bases short, with 13 bases between. This CDR3 spans 13 amino acids. The DNA of the CDR3 is TGCGCCAGCAGCGGGGGTTGGTCCGAAAAACTGTTTTTT. Translation gives CASSGGWSEKLFF.

This clonotype was observed many times. The chain is built from TRBV29-1 and TRBJ2-2, with 8 positions matching TRBD2. J lost 3 bases, V lost 1 base, and 7 bases had no gene match. CDR3 length: 16 amino acids. Germline V gene data show CDR1 as SQVTM and CDR2 as ANQGSEA. The CDR3 DNA reads as TGCAGCGTTGAAGCCGGGCGGGAGGTCGACACCGGGGAGCTGTTTTTT. It codes for CSVEAGREVDTGELFF.

This clonotype was picked up many times. The chain joins TRBV7-8 to TRBJ1-2, with TRBD1 matching over 7 bases. Losses at the gene ends were 5 bases for V and 5 bases for J; bases not matched to a gene: 8. The CDR3 sequence is 14 residues long. Germline CDR1 SGHVS, CDR2 FQNEAQ. DNA for the CDR3: TGTGCCAGCAGCCCCCCGGACAGGAATTATGGCTACACCTTC. Translation gives CASSPPDRNYGYTF.

This clonotype showed up just a few times. The rearrangement uses TRBV7-9 and TRBJ2-2; D may correspond to TRBD1 or TRBD2 (5 bases each). The length of the CDR3 is 17 residues. V was pared by 3 bases and J by 2 bases, with 16 bases between. CDR1 is SEHNR, CDR2 FQNEAQ, per germline (reference sequence). Written as DNA, the CDR3 is TGTGCCAGCAGCTTGAGGTTCGGGACGGGAAACACCGGGGAGCTGTTTTTT. Its protein is CASSLRFGTGNTGELFF.

This chain uses TRBV4-2 with TRBJ2-1, with TRBD2 matching 8 bases. The CDR3 spans 16 residues. V shed 7 bases, J shed 7 bases, and the junction held 15 bases outside the gene matches. From germline, CDR1 is LGHNA and CDR2 YNFKEQ. The CDR3, as DNA: TGTGCCAGCAATAAGGCCCAAGGGACTAGATGGAATGAGCAGTTCTTC. Translation gives CASNKAQGTRWNEQFF.

This clonotype was counted between two and nine times. This chain connects TRBV5-1 to TRBJ2-2; the D is unclear. Germline CDR1 is SGHRS and CDR2 is YFSETQ. The CDR3 has 11 amino acids. The ends were cut back, 3 bases at V and 8 bases at J, with 5 bases in the middle. This CDR3 is CASSSGGELFF. The CDR3 bases are TGCGCCAGCAGCTCCGGGGGGGAGCTGTTTTTT.

This sequence joins TRBV9 and TRBJ2-3, with 7 bases lining up with TRBD2. Germline loops: CDR1 SGDLS, CDR2 YYNGEE. With V trimmed by 0 bases and J by 4 bases, 5 bases remained unmatched. This CDR3 has 15 amino acids. CDR3 in amino acids: CASSVDQGRADTQYF. CDR3 nucleotides: TGTGCCAGCAGCGTAGACCAAGGGAGGGCAGATACGCAGTATTTT.

This clonotype was picked up a small number of times. The gene calls are TRBV9 and TRBJ2-5; 8 nucleotides match TRBD2. The length of the CDR3 is 17 residues. V lost 4 bases to trimming and J lost 3 bases; unmatched junction nucleotides: 14. Germline assignment: CDR1 SGDLS and CDR2 YYNGEE. The CDR3 loop is CASSTGLEGGEKETQYF. For the CDR3, the DNA is TGTGCCAGCAGCACGGGACTAGAAGGAGGGGAAAAAGAGACCCAGTACTTC.

The chain uses TRBV11-2 and TRBJ2-7; a possible D gene is TRBD1 (6 bases). The germline V gene has CDR1 SGHAT and CDR2 FQNNGV. Trimming removed 5 bases from V and 0 bases from J, with 14 bases in between. The CDR3 loop spans 15 amino acids. CDR3 nucleotide sequence: TGTGCCAGCAGCACGACAGACAGGAACTCCTACGAGCAGTACTTC. It yields the protein CASSTTDRNSYEQYF.

This clonotype was counted a few times. An end of the junction differs from the germline gene, which may be a read error. The V call is TRBV10-3, the J call TRBJ2-7; unclear D gene. The CDR3 loop spans 10 amino acids. Per germline, CDR1 ENHRY and CDR2 SYGVKD. This CDR3 is CAISESRLEF. DNA of the CDR3: TGTGCCATCAGTGAATCACGGTTGGAGTTC.

The chain employs TRBV19 and TRBJ1-2; maybe TRBD1 (6 bases). Deletions cut 5 bases from V and 0 bases from J, with 16 bases between. The CDR3 totals 16 residues. Germline V gene data show CDR1 as LNHDA and CDR2 as SQIVND (reference sequence). The CDR3 here is CASSATTGTTNYGYTF. Here the CDR3 DNA reads TGTGCCAGTAGTGCGACGACCGGGACAACTAACTATGGCTACACCTTC.